This TCR beta chain was retrieved from a study of T cell clonotyping in hematopoietic cell transplantation. Findings and caveats of the study: Pathologically expanded recipient clonotypes increased progressively from day 30 to day 180 as diversity fell. Without cell sorting, CD4 versus CD8 contributions remain unresolved. Higher Inverse Simpson Index values in graft donor and pretransplant recipient predicted broader posttransplant TCR diversity.

Generated by immunoSEQ multiplex PCR, the TCRdb table keeps only in-frame clones and is missing some. Of 9,500 to 15,000 clones in the sample, around 50% are singletons; the top ten hold 10% to 11%. Trimming took 5 bases from V and 1 from J, leaving 9 bases between them. Germline-derived CDR1 and CDR2 are MDHEN and SYDVKM. The CDR3 is 14 residues long. Turning to this clone: Its antigen is unidentified.

The sequenced material came from peripheral blood mononuclear cells. The rearrangement joins TRBV28 to TRBJ1-5; D may be TRBD1 (5 bases). The receptor comes from a man in his fifties or sixties in good health. Some clones in this sample may be carry-over from other donors' samples. The CDR3 DNA is TGTGCCAGCAGTACGGGACGGAGCAATCAGCCCCAGCATTTT. This translates into CASSTGRSNQPQHF. Variable domain in full (rest from reference TRBV28 and TRBJ1-5): DVKVTQSSRYLVKRTGEKVFLECVQDMDHENMFWYRQDPGLGLRLIYFSYDVKMKEKGDIPEGYSVSREKKERFSLILESASTNQTSMYLCASSTGRSNQPQHFGDGTRLSIL.